This T cell receptor beta chain was captured in a study of regulatory T cells in long-lasting Graves disease. Findings and limits, study-wide: Persistent Graves' patients showed a TCR diversity that was lower than that of newly diagnosed ones.

Combining iRepertoire HTBI primers with Arm-PCR of CDR3 regions, the authors built TCR beta libraries. A single record per CDR3 protein comes from TCRdb applying MiXCR to the multiplex PCR reads. The repertoire consists of around 400,000 distinct CDR3 sequences, with 15% occurring once and the leading ten covering roughly 20%. As for this clonotype: Its cognate antigen is unknown. A far larger clone is only one base removed, so a read error is likely.

Germline V gene data show CDR1 as SGHTA and CDR2 as FQGNSA. The CDR3 contains 14 residues. The time point is: newly diagnosed GD, antithyroid drugs for less than 3 months. RNA isolated from PBMCs was used to make the TCR library. The material sequenced was peripheral blood mononuclear cells (PBMCs), taken at new diagnosis, from a patient treated with antithyroid drugs. V and J are TRBV7-2 and TRBJ1-1; possible D gene TRBD1, 5 bases. This clonotype was sampled from a female donor with Graves disease. The CDR3 is CACSRAGGNTEAFF. The CDR3 DNA is TGTGCCTGCAGCCGAGCTGGGGGGAACACTGAAGCTTTCTTT. The complete variable domain, with remaining parts taken from reference TRBV7-2 and TRBJ1-1, reads GAGVSQSPSNKVTEKGKDVELRCDPISGHTALYWYRQSLGQGLEFLIYFQGNSAPDKSGLPSDRFSAERTGGSVSTLTIQRTQQEDSAVYLCACSRAGGNTEAFFGQGTRLTVV.